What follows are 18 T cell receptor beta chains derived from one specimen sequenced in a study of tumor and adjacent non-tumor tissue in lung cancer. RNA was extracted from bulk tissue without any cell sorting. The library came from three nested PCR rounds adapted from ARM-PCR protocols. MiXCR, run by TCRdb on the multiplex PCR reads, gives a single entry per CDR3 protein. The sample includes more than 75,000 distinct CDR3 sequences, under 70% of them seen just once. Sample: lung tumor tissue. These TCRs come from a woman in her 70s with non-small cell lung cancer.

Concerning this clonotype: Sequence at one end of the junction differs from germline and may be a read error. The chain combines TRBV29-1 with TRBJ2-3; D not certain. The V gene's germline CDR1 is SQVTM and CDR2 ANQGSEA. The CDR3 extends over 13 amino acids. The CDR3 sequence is CSVHPKSTYTQYF. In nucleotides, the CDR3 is TGCAGTGTTCACCCCAAGAGCACATATACGCAGTATTTT.

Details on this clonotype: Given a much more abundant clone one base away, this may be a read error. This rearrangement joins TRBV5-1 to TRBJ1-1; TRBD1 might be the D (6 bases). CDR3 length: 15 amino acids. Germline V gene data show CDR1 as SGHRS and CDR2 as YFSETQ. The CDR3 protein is CASSSGDGMNNEAFF. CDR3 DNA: TGCGCCAGCAGCTCAGGGGACGGGATGAACAATGAAGCTTTCTTT.

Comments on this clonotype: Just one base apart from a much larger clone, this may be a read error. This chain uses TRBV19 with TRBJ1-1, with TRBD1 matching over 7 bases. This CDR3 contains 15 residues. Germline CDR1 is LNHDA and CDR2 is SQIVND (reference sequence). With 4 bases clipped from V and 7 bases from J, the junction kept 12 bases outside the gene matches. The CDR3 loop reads CASSSQTGRFIEAFF. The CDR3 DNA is TGTGCCAGTAGTAGCCAGACAGGGCGGTTCATTGAAGCTTTCTTT.

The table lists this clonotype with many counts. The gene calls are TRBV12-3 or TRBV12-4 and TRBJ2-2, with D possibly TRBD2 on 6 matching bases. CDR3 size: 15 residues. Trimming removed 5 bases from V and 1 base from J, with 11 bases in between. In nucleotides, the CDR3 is TGTGCCAGCAGTACGGGACTGGGGAACACCGGGGAGCTGTTTTTT. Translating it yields CASSTGLGNTGELFF.

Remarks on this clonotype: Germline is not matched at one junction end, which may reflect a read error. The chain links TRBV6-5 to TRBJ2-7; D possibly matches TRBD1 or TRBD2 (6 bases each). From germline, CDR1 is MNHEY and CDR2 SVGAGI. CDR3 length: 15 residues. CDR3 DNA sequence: TGTGCCAACAGTTATTGGGGGGCCTCAGACAACGAGCAGTACTTC. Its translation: CANSYWGASDNEQYF.

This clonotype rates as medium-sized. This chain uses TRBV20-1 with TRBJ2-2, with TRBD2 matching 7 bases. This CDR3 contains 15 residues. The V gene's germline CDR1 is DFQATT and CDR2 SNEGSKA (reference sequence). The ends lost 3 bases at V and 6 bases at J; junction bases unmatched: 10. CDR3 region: CSASAGGSVSGELFF. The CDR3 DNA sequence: TGCAGTGCTAGCGCTGGCGGGAGTGTATCCGGGGAGCTGTTTTTT.

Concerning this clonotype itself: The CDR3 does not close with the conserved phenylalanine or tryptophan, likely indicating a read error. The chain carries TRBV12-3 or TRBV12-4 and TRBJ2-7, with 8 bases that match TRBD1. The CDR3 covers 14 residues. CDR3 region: CSSSLDRAYHEQYS. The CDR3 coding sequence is TGTTCCAGCAGTTTGGACAGGGCATATCACGAGCAGTACTCC.

The CDR3 protein is CASSSWVTGNTIYF. As DNA, the CDR3 is TGTGCCAGCAGCTCTTGGGTAACCGGAAACACCATATATTTT. The gene calls are TRBV7-8 and TRBJ1-3; D not resolved. CDR3 size: 14 residues. CDR1 and CDR2 from the germline V gene are SGHVS and FQNEAQ. Trimming left V 4 bases short and J 4 bases short, with 11 bases between.

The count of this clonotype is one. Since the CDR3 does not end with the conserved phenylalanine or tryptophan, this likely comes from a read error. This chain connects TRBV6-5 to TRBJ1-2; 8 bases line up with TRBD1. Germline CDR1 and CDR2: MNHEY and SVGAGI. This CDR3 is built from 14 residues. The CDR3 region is CTSSGGGQVYGYTI. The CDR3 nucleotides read TGTACCAGCAGCGGGGGGGGACAGGTCTATGGCTACACCATC.

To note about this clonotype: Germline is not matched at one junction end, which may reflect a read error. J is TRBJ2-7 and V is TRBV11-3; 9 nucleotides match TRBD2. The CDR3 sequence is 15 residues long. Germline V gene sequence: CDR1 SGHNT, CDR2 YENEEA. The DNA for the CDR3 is TGTGCTAGCAGCTTAGATAATAGCGGGAGCGTCGAGCAGTACTTC. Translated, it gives CASSLDNSGSVEQYF.

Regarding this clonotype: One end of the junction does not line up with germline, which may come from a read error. CDR3 in DNA: TGCAGCGTTGATGTGGGGACTAGCGAGAAAGGGGATACGCAATATTTT. Translation gives CSVDVGTSEKGDTQYF. The rearrangement uses TRBV29-1 and TRBJ2-3, with 10 bases lining up with TRBD2. CDR1 and CDR2 from the germline V gene are SQVTM and ANQGSEA. The CDR3 totals 16 residues.

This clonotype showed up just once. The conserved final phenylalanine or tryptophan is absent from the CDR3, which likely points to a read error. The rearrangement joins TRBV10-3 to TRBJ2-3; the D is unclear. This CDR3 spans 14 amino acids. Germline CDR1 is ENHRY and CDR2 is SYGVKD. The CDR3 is CAISESVSTDAQYL. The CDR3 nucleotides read TGTGCCATCAGTGAGTCGGTGAGCACAGATGCGCAGTATCTT.

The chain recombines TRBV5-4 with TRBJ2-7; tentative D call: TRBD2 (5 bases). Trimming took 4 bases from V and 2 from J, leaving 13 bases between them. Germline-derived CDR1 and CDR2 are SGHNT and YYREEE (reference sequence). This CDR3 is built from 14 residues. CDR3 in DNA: TGTGCCAGCAGCCCCGGTCCGGGGACCTACGAGCAGTACTTC. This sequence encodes CASSPGPGTYEQYF.

CDR3 region: CSVEGTGLLYNEQFF. In DNA, the CDR3 is TGCAGCGTTGAAGGGACTGGATTACTCTACAATGAGCAGTTCTTC. V is TRBV29-1 and J is TRBJ2-1; D is perhaps TRBD2 (5 bases). Germline CDR1 SQVTM, CDR2 ANQGSEA. This CDR3 is built from 15 residues. Deletions cut 1 base from V and 3 bases from J, with 13 bases between.

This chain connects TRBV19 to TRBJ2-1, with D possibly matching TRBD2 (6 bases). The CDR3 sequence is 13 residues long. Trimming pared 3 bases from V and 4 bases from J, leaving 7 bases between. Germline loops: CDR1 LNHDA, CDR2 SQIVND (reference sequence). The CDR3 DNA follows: TGTGCCAGTAGTATCGGGACTTACAATGAGCAGTTCTTC. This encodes CASSIGTYNEQFF. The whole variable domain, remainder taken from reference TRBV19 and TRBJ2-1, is DGGITQSPKYLFRKEGQNVTLSCEQNLNHDAMYWYRQDPGQGLRLIYYSQIVNDFQKGDIAEGYSVSREKKESFPLTVTSAQKNPTAFYLCASSIGTYNEQFFGPGTRLTVL.

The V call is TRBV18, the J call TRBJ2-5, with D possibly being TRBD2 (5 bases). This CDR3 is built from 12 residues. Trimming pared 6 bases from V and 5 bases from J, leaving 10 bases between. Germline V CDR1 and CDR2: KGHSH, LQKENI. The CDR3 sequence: CASSPADETQYF. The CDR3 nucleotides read TGTGCCAGCTCGCCAGCGGACGAGACCCAGTACTTC.

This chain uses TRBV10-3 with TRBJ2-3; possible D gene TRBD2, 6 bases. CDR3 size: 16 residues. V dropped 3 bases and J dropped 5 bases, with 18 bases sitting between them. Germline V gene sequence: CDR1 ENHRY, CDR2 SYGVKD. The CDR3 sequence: CAISDYGRRGIDTQYF. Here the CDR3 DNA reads TGTGCCATCAGTGATTATGGCAGGAGGGGCATAGATACGCAGTATTTT.

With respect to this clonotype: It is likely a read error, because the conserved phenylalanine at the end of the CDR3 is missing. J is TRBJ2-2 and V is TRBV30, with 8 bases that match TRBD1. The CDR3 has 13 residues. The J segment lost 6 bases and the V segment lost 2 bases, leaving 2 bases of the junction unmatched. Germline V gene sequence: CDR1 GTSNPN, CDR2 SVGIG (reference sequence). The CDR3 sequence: CAWSKDRAGELFI. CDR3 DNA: TGTGCCTGGAGTAAGGACAGGGCCGGGGAGCTGTTTATT.